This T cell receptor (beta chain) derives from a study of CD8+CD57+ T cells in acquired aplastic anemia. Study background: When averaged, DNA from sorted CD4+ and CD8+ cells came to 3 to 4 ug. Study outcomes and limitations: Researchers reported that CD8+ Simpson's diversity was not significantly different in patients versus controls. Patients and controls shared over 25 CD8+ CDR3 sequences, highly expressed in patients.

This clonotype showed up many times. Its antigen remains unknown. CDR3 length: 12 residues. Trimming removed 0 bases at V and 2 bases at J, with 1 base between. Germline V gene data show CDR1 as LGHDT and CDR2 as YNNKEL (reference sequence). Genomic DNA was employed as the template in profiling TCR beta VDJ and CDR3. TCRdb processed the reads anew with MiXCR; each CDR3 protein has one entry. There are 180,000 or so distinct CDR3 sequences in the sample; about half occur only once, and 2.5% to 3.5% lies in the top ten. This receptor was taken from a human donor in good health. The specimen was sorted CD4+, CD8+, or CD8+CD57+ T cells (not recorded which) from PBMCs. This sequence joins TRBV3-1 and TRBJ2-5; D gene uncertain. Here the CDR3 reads CASSQDQETQYF. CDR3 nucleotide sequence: TGTGCCAGCAGCCAAGATCAAGAGACCCAGTACTTC.